This T cell receptor beta chain was documented in a study of blood T cell repertoires in COVID-19. Study-wide context: The analysed material was cDNA or gDNA that came from T cells, B-cell-depleted T cells, or PBMCs.

Original handling: Reference gene primer amplification in the assay estimated nucleated cell counts. The table came from immunoSEQ multiplex PCR; TCRdb's copy has only in-frame clones and leaves some out. V and J calls and clone size are those listed in that table; D and trimming were worked out from the DNA. This table has roughly 25,000 clones, approximately 90% appearing once. This clone was found once. The germline CDR1 and CDR2 sequences are MDHEN and SYDVKM. The V end was cut by 10 bases, the J end by 5 bases, with 20 bases between. The CDR3 consists of 14 residues. This receptor was obtained from a man between 65 and 85 years old with active COVID-19. Sequenced material: peripheral blood. The chain links TRBV28 to TRBJ1-1; D may be TRBD1 (6 bases). The CDR3 here is CAIRRRGSGTEAFF. The CDR3 DNA sequence: TGTGCCATCCGGCGCAGGGGCTCGGGTACTGAAGCTTTCTTT.